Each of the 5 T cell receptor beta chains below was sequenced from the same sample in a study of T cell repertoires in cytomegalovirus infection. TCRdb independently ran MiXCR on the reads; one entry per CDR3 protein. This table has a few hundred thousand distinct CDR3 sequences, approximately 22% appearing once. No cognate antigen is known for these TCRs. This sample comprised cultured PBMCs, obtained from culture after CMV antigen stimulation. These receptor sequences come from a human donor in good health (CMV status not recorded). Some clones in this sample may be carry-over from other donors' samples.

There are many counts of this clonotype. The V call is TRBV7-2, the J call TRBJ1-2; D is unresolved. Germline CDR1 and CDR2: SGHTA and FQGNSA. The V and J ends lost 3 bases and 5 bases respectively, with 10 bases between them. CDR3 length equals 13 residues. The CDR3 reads CASSFAVAYGYTF. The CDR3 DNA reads TGTGCCAGCAGCTTTGCTGTTGCTTATGGCTACACCTTC.

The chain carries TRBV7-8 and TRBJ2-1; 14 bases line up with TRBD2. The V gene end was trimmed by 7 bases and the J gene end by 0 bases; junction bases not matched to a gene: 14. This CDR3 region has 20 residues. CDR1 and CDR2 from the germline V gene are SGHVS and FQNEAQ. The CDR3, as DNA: TGTGCCAGCAACCGATGGTCGGGACTAGCGGGAGTTCACTCCTACAATGAGCAGTTCTTC. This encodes CASNRWSGLAGVHSYNEQFF.

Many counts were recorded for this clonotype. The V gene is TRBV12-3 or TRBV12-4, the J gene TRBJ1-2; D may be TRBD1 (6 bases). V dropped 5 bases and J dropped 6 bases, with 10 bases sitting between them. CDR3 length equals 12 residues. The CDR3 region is CASSTGLHGYTF. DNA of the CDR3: TGTGCCAGCAGTACAGGGTTACATGGCTACACCTTC.

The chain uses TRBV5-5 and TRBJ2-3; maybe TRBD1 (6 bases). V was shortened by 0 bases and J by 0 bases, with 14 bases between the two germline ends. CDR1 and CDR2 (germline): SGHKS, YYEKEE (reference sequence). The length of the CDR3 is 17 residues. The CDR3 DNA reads TGTGCCAGCAGCTTGGAACCGACAGGCGCCAGCACAGATACGCAGTATTTT. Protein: CASSLEPTGASTDTQYF. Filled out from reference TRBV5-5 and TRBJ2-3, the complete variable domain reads DAGVTQSPTHLIKTRGQQVTLRCSPISGHKSVSWYQQVLGQGPQFIFQYYEKEERGRGNFPDRFSARQFPNYSSELNVNALLLGDSALYLCASSLEPTGASTDTQYFGPGTRLTVL.

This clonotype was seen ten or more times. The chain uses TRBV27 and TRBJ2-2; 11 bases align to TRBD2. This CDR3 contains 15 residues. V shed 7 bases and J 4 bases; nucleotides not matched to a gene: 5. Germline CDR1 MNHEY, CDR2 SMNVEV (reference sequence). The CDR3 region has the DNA TGTGCCAGCAATCTAGCGGGAGGCAGCACCGGGGAGCTGTTTTTT. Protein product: CASNLAGGSTGELFF.